This T cell receptor (beta chain) derives from a study of T-cell reconstitution after alpha-beta-depleted transplantation in children. The TCRbeta library was prepared with unique molecular identifiers. MiXCR, run by TCRdb on the PCR reads, gives a single entry per CDR3 protein. The data show 450,000 to 600,000 distinct CDR3 sequences, 18% seen once. This clonotype was observed a handful of times. Material: PBMCs from the stem cell graft donor, obtained from the stem cell graft. The sequence derives from a human donor who donated a stem cell graft to a child with acute lymphoblastic leukemia.

In nucleotides, the CDR3 is TGTGCCAGCAGCCATGGGAGGAGCGGGGGGCCGCTCTACGAGCAGTACTTC. Protein sequence: CASSHGRSGGPLYEQYF. V is TRBV3-1 and J is TRBJ2-7, with 9 bases fitting TRBD2. Per germline, CDR1 LGHDT and CDR2 YNNKEL (reference sequence). This CDR3 has 17 residues. The V segment lost 3 bases and the J segment 3 bases; nucleotides outside the gene matches: 12.